This entry lists 8 T cell receptor beta chains sequenced from one sample in a study of human T cells and chemical hapten exposure. The time point was: pre-sensitization, week 0. The treatment: therapeutic diphenylcyclopropenone sensitization with weekly scalp DPC. MiXCR, run by TCRdb on the RACE reads, gives a single entry per CDR3 protein. The profile shows some 330,000 distinct CDR3 sequences, over 5% of them singletons. This specimen was whole blood, taken in connection with sensitization to the hapten diphenylcyclopropenone (DPC). These receptors originate from a woman aged 18-29 years with alopecia areata. Some clones in this sample may be carry-over from other donors' samples.

This clonotype has a count of ten or more. V gene TRBV7-3 combines with J gene TRBJ2-3; 8 bases fit TRBD1. J gave up 1 base and V 2 bases, and 5 bases lay outside the gene matches. This CDR3 is 16 amino acids long. Germline assignment: CDR1 SGHTA and CDR2 FQGTGA. In DNA, the CDR3 is TGTGCCAGCAGCTTAGGCAGGGGGCCCGGCACAGATACGCAGTATTTT. It is translated as CASSLGRGPGTDTQYF.

The V call is TRBV5-1, the J call TRBJ2-3; a possible D gene is TRBD2 (5 bases). CDR3 length: 15 residues. V lost 4 bases and J lost 0, with 12 bases in between. CDR1 and CDR2 (germline): SGHRS, YFSETQ. The CDR3 protein is CASSRSGTSTDTQYF. The CDR3 DNA is TGCGCCAGCAGCCGGAGCGGAACTAGCACAGATACGCAGTATTTT.

There are many counts of this clonotype. CDR3 residues: CASSLDFRAENTEAFF. The CDR3 DNA reads TGTGCCAGCAGCTTAGATTTTAGGGCGGAGAACACTGAAGCTTTCTTT. The chain carries TRBV7-6 and TRBJ1-1; no definite D call. The CDR3 contains 16 residues. The germline V and J ends were trimmed by 1 base and 1 base, with 13 bases remaining between them. Per the germline V gene, CDR1 is SGHVS and CDR2 is FNYEAQ.

The table lists this clonotype with many counts. Its ends do not fully match the called genes, so a read error is possible. This chain links TRBV5-1 with TRBJ1-4; the match to TRBD1 covers 7 bases. Germline V gives CDR1 SGHRS, CDR2 YFSETQ. This CDR3 has 15 residues. The CDR3 region has the DNA TGTGCCAGCAGCTTAACAGGGGCAACTAATGAAAAACTGTTTTTT. As protein: CASSLTGATNEKLFF.

This clonotype was seen at least ten times. DNA for the CDR3: TGTGCCAGCAGTTACGGAACCGGGACGGAAAATGAAAAACTGTTTTTT. Residues: CASSYGTGTENEKLFF. The chain employs TRBV6-2 or TRBV6-3 and TRBJ1-4; maybe TRBD1 (5 bases). The CDR3 runs to 16 residues. The germline V and J ends were trimmed by 2 bases and 5 bases, with 15 bases remaining between them. Germline V gene data show CDR1 as MNHEY and CDR2 as SVGEGT.

Ten or more counts support this clonotype. The chain is built from TRBV6-5 and TRBJ1-5, with TRBD1 matching over 7 bases. The CDR3 spans 15 residues. Per germline, CDR1 MNHEY and CDR2 SVGAGI. The V and J ends lost 5 bases and 4 bases, in that order; junction bases with no gene match: 8. This CDR3 reads CASSPFRGTNQPQHF. The CDR3 DNA is TGTGCCAGCAGTCCTTTCAGGGGGACTAATCAGCCCCAGCATTTT.

This clonotype was counted between two and nine times. The chain joins TRBV7-2 to TRBJ2-3; D is unclear. The CDR3 has 13 amino acids. The germline gives CDR1 SGHTA, CDR2 FQGNSA. V lost 5 bases and J lost 5, with 11 bases in between. The CDR3 spells CASSPLPGDTQYF. In nucleotides, the CDR3 is TGTGCCAGCAGCCCCCTCCCAGGAGATACGCAGTATTTT.

This clonotype was seen a handful of times. The chain carries TRBV7-2 and TRBJ2-5; 7 positions agree with TRBD2. This CDR3 is 15 amino acids long. Losses at the gene ends were 4 bases for V and 10 bases for J; bases not matched to a gene: 15. Germline values: CDR1 SGHTA, CDR2 FQGNSA. The CDR3 is CASSSTMGRGPHQYF. As DNA, the CDR3 is TGTGCCAGCAGCTCAACTATGGGGAGGGGCCCGCACCAGTACTTC.